This T cell receptor (beta chain) was profiled in a study of blood T cell repertoires in COVID-19. Study-wide context: In each case, the material was cDNA or gDNA derived from T cells, B-cell-depleted T cells, or PBMCs.

The table came from immunoSEQ multiplex PCR; TCRdb's copy has only in-frame clones and leaves some out. The sample carries about 410,000 clones, 80% to 90% recorded once. Germline V gives CDR1 MGHRA, CDR2 YSYEKL. The CDR3 extends over 15 amino acids. Trimming stripped 0 bases from V and 7 bases from J, with 15 bases between. This sequence was found in a woman aged 25 to 39 with active or convalescent COVID-19. This chain uses TRBV4-1 with TRBJ1-1; D might be TRBD1 (5 bases). Material: peripheral blood. The CDR3 protein is CASSQDLGGYGEAFF. In nucleotides, the CDR3 is TGCGCCAGCAGCCAAGATCTGGGGGGTTACGGTGAAGCTTTCTTT.